This TCR beta chain emerged from a study of Tregs in tolerant kidney transplant recipients (dated by TCRdb to about 2019). For the wider study: Transplants used related donors with nonmyeloablative bone marrow transplantation; mixed chimerism was transient in the human trials. The study used TCRbeta sequencing to identify donor-specific regulatory T cells before combined kidney and bone marrow transplantation, then tracked those cells after transplant. Summary of the overall study and its limitations: Biological reproducibility was not directly assessed, although technical replication error appeared to be minimal. The study was limited by small patient numbers, and the findings need validation in larger populations and under other immunosuppression protocols. The most biologically relevant and donor-specific TCRbeta repertoire appeared to be identified by expanding Tregs with activated donor B cells. Donor-specific Treg expansion exceeded global Treg expansion in tolerant patients, suggesting antigen-driven rather than nonspecific expansion. PCR primers changed over time for some patients, so nucleotide-level comparison across those patients' samples was not possible.

Genomic DNA was extracted from sorted cells with the QIAGEN DNeasy Blood and Tissue Kit for TCRbeta CDR3 sequencing. High-throughput TCRbeta CDR3 sequencing, including PCR amplification with bias correction and internal controls, was performed commercially through immunoSEQ. Per the original workflow: A unique productive TCRbeta sequence was defined by the CDR3 nucleotide sequence when primers matched, and otherwise by the CDR3 amino acid sequence together with the Vbeta and Jbeta genes. To correct for sorting error, sequences found in more than one sorted population at a frequency ratio of 2:1 or less were discarded, and the remaining shared sequences were assigned to the population with the higher frequency. Sequences were defined as donor-reactive when expanded at least 5-fold in CFSE-low cells versus unstimulated cells and present at a frequency of at least 0.01% in CFSE-low cells. Jensen-Shannon divergence calculated on the top 100 TCRbeta sequences ranked by frequency was used to measure repertoire divergence. For samples with multiple sequencing runs, sorting error was corrected separately for each run before the runs were pooled. TCRdb stores this immuneACCESS table with in-frame sequences only. Part of the clones is absent; in the studies checked, under half of the shortfall reflects unresolved V genes, and no reason is known for the rest. V, J and clone size are taken as reported in that table, and D and trimming were inferred from the DNA itself. The sample table records about 66,000 clones; roughly 90% of these occur just once. The top ten constitute about a tenth of the sample.

Points on this clone: No antigen is known for it. No much larger clone exists at a distance of one base, and base qualities are not known.

What the time point label conveys for this sample: blood sample drawn before combined kidney and bone marrow transplant. Unstimulated Tregs (CD4+CD25+CD127-), CD4+ non-Tregs (CD4+CD25-), CD4 and CD8 cells were FACS-sorted from thawed PBMCs. The patients were several recipients of combined kidney and bone marrow transplants from the ITN036ST trial, and samples were available only from these trial subjects. Healthy control blood was separated into PBMCs by Ficoll density gradient and cryopreserved, and patient PBMCs were collected both before and after transplant. Here the sequenced sample was CD8+ T cells from blood, taken before the transplant. The clonotype was recovered from a human donor who received a combined kidney and bone marrow transplant.

The CDR3 protein sequence reads: CASSLGTGGSPLHF. The DNA reads TGTGCCAGCAGCTTAGGGACAGGGGGTTCACCCCTCCACTTT. The chain uses TRBV7-3 and TRBJ1-6, and TRBD1 aligns with 11 junction nucleotides. CDR1 is given as SGHTA and CDR2 as FQGTGA, both from the germline V gene. The CDR3, from cysteine to phenylalanine, totals 14 residues. Only the CDR3 DNA is retained, 42 bases long and in frame from the first base. Germline trimming amounts to 2 bases on V and 9 bases on J, with 0 as the count of junction bases outside the gene matches.